What follows describes a single T cell receptor beta chain. Its antigen is undetermined. This entry comes from a study of T cell responses to AZD1222 COVID-19 vaccine. Study-level information: Second-dose intervals near 4 or 12 weeks were combined. The study's findings and limits: Vaccine-associated CD4 TCRs spanned spike, dominant at 160-218 and 743-854. Recipients of two AZD1222 doses showed rising Spike-specific TCR breadth and depth.

Sequencing was performed with immunoSEQ multiplex PCR; in TCRdb, only in-frame clones are kept and a portion is missing. The table has roughly 100,000 clones, 85% to 90% seen once. Germline CDR1 reads SGHTA; CDR2 reads FQGNSA. Germline trimming cut 4 bases from V and 4 bases from J; bases unmatched to any gene: 7. The CDR3 spans 14 residues. The sample here was peripheral blood, taken on day 0 of AZD1222 vaccination. The chain links TRBV7-2 to TRBJ2-7, with 7 bases aligning to TRBD1. The source is an adult in good health. CDR3 residues: CASSYNRGWYEQYF. Here the CDR3 DNA reads TGTGCCAGCAGCTATAACAGGGGATGGTACGAGCAGTACTTC.